This TCR beta chain emerged from a study of cytomegalovirus exposure and HLA in healthy donors. Looking at the study overall: The use of the same platform for the 95 to 150 validation repertoires and the approximately 730 first-cohort repertoires was reported by a later analysis.

A remark on this clone: Antigen unknown.

Study observations and caveats: According to the study, roughly 160 TCR beta chains were cytomegalovirus-associated. Published work reported that the classifier diagnosed cytomegalovirus status with high specificity and sensitivity. First-cohort TCR clusters tended to co-occur in the 130 or so validation repertoires, a later analysis found.

Assay used: immunoSEQ multiplex PCR; TCRdb lists only in-frame clones, some missing. Among tens of thousands of clones, around 97% were seen once, and the ten largest hold roughly 1.5%. The clonotype comes from a woman younger than 30 in good health and CMV-seropositive. Source material: PBMCs.

The CDR3 DNA is TGCAGCGTTGTGGGACGGGTCTACGCGGGAGTAAAGTACAATGAGCAGTTCTTC. This sequence encodes CSVVGRVYAGVKYNEQFF. The rearrangement uses TRBV29-1 and TRBJ2-1, with 7 positions matching TRBD2. After removal of 4 bases from V and 4 bases from J, the junction contained 19 bases not matched to a gene. The germline V gene has CDR1 SQVTM and CDR2 ANQGSEA. The CDR3 contains 18 residues.